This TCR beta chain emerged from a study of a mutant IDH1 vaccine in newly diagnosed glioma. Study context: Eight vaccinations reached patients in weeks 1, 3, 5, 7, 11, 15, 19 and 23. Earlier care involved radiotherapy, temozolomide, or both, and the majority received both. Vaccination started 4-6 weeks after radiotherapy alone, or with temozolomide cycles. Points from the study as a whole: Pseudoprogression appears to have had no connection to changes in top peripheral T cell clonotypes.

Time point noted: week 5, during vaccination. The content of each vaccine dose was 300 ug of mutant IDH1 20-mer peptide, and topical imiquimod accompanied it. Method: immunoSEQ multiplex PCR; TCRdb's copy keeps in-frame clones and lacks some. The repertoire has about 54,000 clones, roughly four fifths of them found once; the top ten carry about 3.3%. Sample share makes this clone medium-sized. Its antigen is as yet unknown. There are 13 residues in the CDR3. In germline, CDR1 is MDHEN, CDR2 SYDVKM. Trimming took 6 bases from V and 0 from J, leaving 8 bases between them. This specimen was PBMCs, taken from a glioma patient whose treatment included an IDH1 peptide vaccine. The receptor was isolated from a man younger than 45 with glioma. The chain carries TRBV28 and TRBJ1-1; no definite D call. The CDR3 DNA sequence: TGTGCCAGCAGCCCCGGGGTGAACACTGAAGCTTTCTTT. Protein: CASSPGVNTEAFF.